This is a list of T cell receptor beta chains from one sample in a study of T cell repertoires in cytomegalovirus infection. In TCRdb, the reads were re-called with MiXCR into one record per CDR3 protein. The table includes some 270,000 distinct CDR3 sequences, approximately 15% detected once. Sequenced sample: CD8+ T cells from PBMCs. These receptors were collected from a human donor in good health (CMV status not recorded). Some clones in this sample may be carry-over from other donors' samples. Both conserved end residues are part of each CDR3. Fields, in order: clone size, V gene, CDR3 protein. The size of a clone is reported for some rows only, either as once, few or many, or as a class for expanded clones.

size: few
V: TRBV9
CDR3: CASSPPGTSKEGSYNEQFF

size: many
V: TRBV20-1
CDR3: CSARVRGIRTEAFF

size: few
V: TRBV6-6
CDR3: CASSYAEFDPPGYGYTF

size: few
V: TRBV29-1
CDR3: CSVEGGRGLTGELFF

size: many
V: TRBV7-9
CDR3: CASSPGQGSTEAFF

size: NA
V: TRBV4-1
CDR3: CASSYGTATDTQYF

size: many
V: TRBV7-9
CDR3: CASSGGQGSNQPQHF

size: NA
V: TRBV6-2/TRBV6-3
CDR3: CASSYAGPRGYEQYF

size: many
V: TRBV7-8
CDR3: CASSLVPRQNTEAFF

size: NA
V: TRBV5-1
CDR3: CASKRHPATNEKLFF